This T cell receptor beta chain was observed in a study of blood T cell repertoires in COVID-19 (dated by TCRdb to the early 2020s). Turning to the overall study: The collaborator samples originated in the United States, Italy and Spain and spanned the acute and convalescent phases of COVID-19. Deeply sampled blood TCRbeta repertoires from subjects exposed to, actively infected with, or recovered from COVID-19 were included in the dataset. HLA class I and class II types, where available, came from metadata supplied by the sample provider rather than from assay-based typing. The prospective study material was composed of cDNA or gDNA derived from T cells, B-cell-depleted T cells, or PBMCs. The repertoires were released in a freely available public database meant as a resource for research on the immune response to SARS-CoV-2. A de-identified subject ID, COVID-19 status, age in years and sex were almost always included in the sample metadata. The samples were drawn from the first 160 participants of the ongoing ImmuneRACE study and from 1,254 subjects provided by 6 global collaborators. What the research found in general, with its limitations: How much clinical and demographic metadata was included differed by source and by participant, and the metadata was provided uncurated.

Notes on this clone: The clone's antigen remains unknown. Base-call qualities are not available, and no considerably larger clone is one nucleotide away.

V drops 1 base and J drops 0 bases, leaving 11 bases in between. The germline V gene encodes CDR1 SGHDT and CDR2 YYEEEE. From cysteine to phenylalanine, the CDR3 is 16 amino acids long. Only the CDR3 part of the read is kept: 48 bases, read in frame from the first base. The immunoSEQ Assay, a bias-controlled multiplex PCR, was used to amplify TCRbeta CDR3 regions from genomic DNA. The authors processed their data as follows. Nucleated cell counts per sample were estimated from amplification of reference gene primers within the assay. Sequence reads were collapsed and filtered to measure the absolute abundance of every unique TCRbeta CDR3 rearrangement. For each sample, productive Simpson clonality was calculated as the square root of Simpson's diversity index across productive rearrangements. TCRdb stores this immuneACCESS table with in-frame sequences only. Part of the clones is absent; in the studies checked, under half of the shortfall reflects unresolved V genes, and no reason is known for the rest. V and J calls and clone size are those listed in that table; D and trimming were worked out from the DNA. This sample has roughly 250,000 clones in its table, and roughly 91% of those were observed once. Clones ranked in the top ten supply about 2% of the sample.

Participants in the prospective study were enrolled through a virtual design, were aged about 18 to 89 years, and lived in 24 United States geographic areas. To assign participants to cohorts, the prospective study relied on clinical history that participants themselves reported in a screening survey and a study questionnaire. Mobile phlebotomists in the prospective study collected whole blood, serum and a nasopharyngeal or oropharyngeal swab from every participant. Over a roughly 2-month period, participants in the prospective study had the option of providing additional blood draws and questionnaires. Blood samples from the prospective study were shipped frozen or at room temperature prior to DNA extraction.

This receptor was identified in a woman in her forties with acute COVID-19. Sample: PBMCs or T cells enriched from blood (not recorded which). Recombination connected TRBV5-6 to TRBJ1-5, with an unclear D gene assignment. The nucleotides are TGTGCCAGCAGCTTGCGAGGGCAGAATAGCAATCAGCCCCAGCATTTT. Translation gives CASSLRGQNSNQPQHF.